A selection of T cell receptor beta chains follows, all from one sample in a study of T-cell memory formation after mild COVID-19. TCRdb independently ran MiXCR on the 5' RACE reads; one entry per CDR3 protein. Among some 340,000 distinct CDR3 sequences listed, about an eighth were seen once. The sequenced material came from PBMCs or a T cell subset sorted from them (not recorded which). The receptors shown here come from a young man who had mild COVID-19 (a few samples of this study predate the infection). Cell type and time point are not known. CDR3s include the opening cysteine and the closing phenylalanine or tryptophan. A D gene is named only where the DNA matches it firmly. Some rows have no size entry. The others give once, few or many, or a class for an expanded clone.

j_call d_call v_call clone_size cdr3_aa cdr3_nt
TRBJ2-1 . TRBV4-3 few CASSQDRIYNEQFF TGCGCCAGCAGCCAAGACAGGATCTACAATGAGCAGTTCTTC
TRBJ1-2 . TRBV5-1 few CASSLSGRGYGYTF TGCGCCAGCAGCTTGAGCGGCAGGGGTTATGGCTACACCTTC
TRBJ2-5 TRBD1 TRBV7-2 . CASSSPTGGMETQYF TGTGCCAGCAGCTCGCCCACAGGGGGGATGGAGACCCAGTACTTC
TRBJ2-1 . TRBV7-9 . CASGGGVEQFF TGTGCCAGCGGCGGTGGGGTGGAGCAGTTCTTC
TRBJ2-1 . TRBV6-5 few CASSAKPLEQFF TGTGCCAGCAGTGCGAAGCCCCTTGAGCAGTTCTTC
TRBJ2-3 TRBD1 TRBV4-3 many CASSQDGTGITDTQYF TGCGCCAGCAGCCAAGACGGGACAGGGATCACAGATACGCAGTATTTT
TRBJ2-1 . TRBV7-2 few CASSSSTGTNEQFF TGTGCCAGCAGCTCTAGCACAGGGACCAATGAGCAGTTCTTC
TRBJ2-5 . TRBV18 few CASSPLAPTQETQYF TGTGCCAGCTCACCACTAGCACCGACTCAAGAGACCCAGTACTTC
TRBJ2-3 TRBD2 TRBV4-3 many CASSRQATSGGETTDTQYF TGCGCCAGCAGCCGACAGGCGACTAGCGGGGGGGAAACGACAGATACGCAGTATTTT
TRBJ2-7 TRBD1 TRBV19 few CASSPTGTLREQYF TGTGCCAGTAGCCCGACAGGGACCCTGCGGGAGCAGTACTTC
TRBJ1-1 . TRBV5-1 few CASTSFQGDTEAFF TGCGCCAGCACATCATTTCAGGGAGATACTGAAGCTTTCTTT
TRBJ2-2 . TRBV7-2 . CASSPGAARGDTGELFF TGTGCCAGCAGCCCCGGGGCCGCCAGGGGGGACACCGGGGAGCTGTTTTTT
TRBJ2-5 . TRBV10-2 few CASRQGLVEETQYF TGCGCCAGCAGGCAGGGGCTCGTAGAAGAGACCCAGTACTTC
TRBJ2-3 . TRBV20-1 . CSAKRAGTGTDTQYF TGCAGTGCCAAACGTGCCGGGACTGGAACAGATACGCAGTATTTT
TRBJ2-3 TRBD2 TRBV5-1 . CASSDTSALTDTQYF TGCGCCAGCAGCGATACTAGCGCACTCACAGATACGCAGTATTTT
TRBJ2-3 TRBD1 TRBV27 . CASSFFGASGGDTQYF TGTGCCAGCAGTTTTTTCGGCGCCTCAGGGGGAGATACGCAGTATTTT
TRBJ1-6 . TRBV7-3 many CASSSGNSPLHF TGTGCCAGCAGCTCGGGTAATTCACCCCTCCACTTT
TRBJ2-3 . TRBV5-1 few CASSLSGFSTDTQYF TGCGCCAGCAGCTTGTCTGGGTTTAGCACAGATACGCAGTATTTT
TRBJ2-6 . TRBV9 . CASSPELMASGDNVLTF TGTGCCAGCAGCCCCGAGTTGATGGCCTCTGGGGACAACGTCCTGACTTTC
TRBJ2-7 TRBD2 TRBV4-1 few CASSQLGLAGYEQYF TGCGCCAGCAGCCAATTAGGTCTAGCGGGATACGAGCAGTACTTC
TRBJ2-1 TRBD2 TRBV4-2 . CASSPRGGSYNEQFF TGTGCCAGCAGCCCACGGGGGGGCTCCTACAATGAGCAGTTCTTC
TRBJ1-1 . TRBV6-5 once CASAETVMNTEAFF TGTGCCAGCGCCGAGACGGTCATGAACACTGAAGCTTTCTTT
TRBJ2-3 TRBD1 TRBV11-2 many CASSLGSGQGKTQYF TGTGCCAGCAGCTTAGGAAGTGGACAGGGGAAGACGCAGTATTTT
TRBJ2-5 . TRBV6-6 few CASTPPGQETQYF TGTGCCTCCACCCCCCCGGGTCAAGAGACCCAGTACTTC